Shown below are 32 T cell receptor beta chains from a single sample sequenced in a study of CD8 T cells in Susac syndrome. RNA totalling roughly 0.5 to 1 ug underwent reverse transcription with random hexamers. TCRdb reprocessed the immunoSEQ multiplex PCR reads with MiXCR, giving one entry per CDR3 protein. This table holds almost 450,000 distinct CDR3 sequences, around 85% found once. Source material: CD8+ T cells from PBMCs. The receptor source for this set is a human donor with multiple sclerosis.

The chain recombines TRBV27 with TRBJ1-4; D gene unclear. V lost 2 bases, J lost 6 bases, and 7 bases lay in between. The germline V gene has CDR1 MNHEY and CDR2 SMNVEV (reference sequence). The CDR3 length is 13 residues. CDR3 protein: CASSLERDEKLFF. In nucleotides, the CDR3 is TGTGCCAGCAGTTTAGAGCGGGATGAAAAACTGTTTTTT.

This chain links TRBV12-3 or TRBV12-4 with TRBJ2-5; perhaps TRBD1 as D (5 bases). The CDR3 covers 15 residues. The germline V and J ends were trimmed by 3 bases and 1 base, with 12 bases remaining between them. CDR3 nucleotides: TGTGCCAGCAGTTTCCCTTTAGGGGTCCAAGAGACCCAGTACTTC. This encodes CASSFPLGVQETQYF.

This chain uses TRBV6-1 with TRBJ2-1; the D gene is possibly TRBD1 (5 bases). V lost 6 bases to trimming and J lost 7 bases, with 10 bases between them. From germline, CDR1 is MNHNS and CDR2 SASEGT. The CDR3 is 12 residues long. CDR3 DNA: TGTGCCAGCAGGACAGAATCGAATGAGCAGTTCTTC. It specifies CASRTESNEQFF.

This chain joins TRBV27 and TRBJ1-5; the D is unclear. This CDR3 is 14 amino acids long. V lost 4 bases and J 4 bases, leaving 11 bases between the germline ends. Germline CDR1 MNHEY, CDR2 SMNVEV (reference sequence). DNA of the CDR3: TGTGCCAGCAGTTCGTTAGGAGGGAATCAGCCCCAGCATTTT. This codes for CASSSLGGNQPQHF.

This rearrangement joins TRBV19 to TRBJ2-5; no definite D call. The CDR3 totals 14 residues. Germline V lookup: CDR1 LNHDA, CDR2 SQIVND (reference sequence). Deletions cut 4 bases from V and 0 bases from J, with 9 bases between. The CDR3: CASSKGQYQETQYF. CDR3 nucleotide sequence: TGTGCCAGTAGTAAGGGCCAGTACCAAGAGACCCAGTACTTC.

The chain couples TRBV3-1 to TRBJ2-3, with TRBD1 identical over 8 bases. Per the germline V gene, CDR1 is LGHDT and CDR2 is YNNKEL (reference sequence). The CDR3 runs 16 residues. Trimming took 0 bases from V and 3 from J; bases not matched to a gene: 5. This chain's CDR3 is CASSQEGQVWTDTQYF. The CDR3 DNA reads TGTGCCAGCAGCCAAGAGGGACAGGTTTGGACAGATACGCAGTATTTT.

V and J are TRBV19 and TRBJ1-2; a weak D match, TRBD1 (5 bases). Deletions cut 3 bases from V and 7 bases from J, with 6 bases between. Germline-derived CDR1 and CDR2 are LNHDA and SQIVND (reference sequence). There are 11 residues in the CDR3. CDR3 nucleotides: TGTGCCAGTAGTATGGGGGTTGGCTACACCTTC. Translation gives CASSMGVGYTF.

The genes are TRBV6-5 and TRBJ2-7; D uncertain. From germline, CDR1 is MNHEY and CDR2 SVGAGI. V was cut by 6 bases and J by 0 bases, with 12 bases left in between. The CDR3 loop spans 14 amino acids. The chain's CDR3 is CASSPSYYSYEQYF. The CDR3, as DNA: TGTGCCAGCAGCCCGAGCTATTACTCCTACGAGCAGTACTTC.

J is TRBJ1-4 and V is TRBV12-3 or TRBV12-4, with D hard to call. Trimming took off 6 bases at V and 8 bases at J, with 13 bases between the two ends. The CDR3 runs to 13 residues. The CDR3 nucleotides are TGTGCCAGCAGCTCGCCGGAAGAAGAAAAACTGTTTTTT. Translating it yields CASSSPEEEKLFF.

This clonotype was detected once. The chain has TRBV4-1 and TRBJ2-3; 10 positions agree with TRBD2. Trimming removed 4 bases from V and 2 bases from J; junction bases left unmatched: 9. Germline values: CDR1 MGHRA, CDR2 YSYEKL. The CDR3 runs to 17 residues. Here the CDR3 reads CASSPEVAGGFTDTQYF. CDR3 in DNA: TGCGCCAGCAGCCCCGAGGTAGCGGGGGGTTTCACAGATACGCAGTATTTT.

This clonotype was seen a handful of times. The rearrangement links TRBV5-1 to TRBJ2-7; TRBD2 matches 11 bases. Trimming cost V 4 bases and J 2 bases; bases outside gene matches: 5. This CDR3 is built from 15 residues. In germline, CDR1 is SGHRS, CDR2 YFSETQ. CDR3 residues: CASSPSGRFPYEQYF. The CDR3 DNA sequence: TGCGCCAGCAGCCCTAGCGGGAGGTTTCCCTACGAGCAGTACTTC.

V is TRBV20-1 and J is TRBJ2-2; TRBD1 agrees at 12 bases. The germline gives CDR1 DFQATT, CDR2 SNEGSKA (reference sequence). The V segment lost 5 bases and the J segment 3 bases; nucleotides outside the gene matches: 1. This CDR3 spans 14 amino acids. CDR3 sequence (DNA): TGCAGTGCTTGGGACAGGGGGCACACCGGGGAGCTGTTTTTT. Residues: CSAWDRGHTGELFF.

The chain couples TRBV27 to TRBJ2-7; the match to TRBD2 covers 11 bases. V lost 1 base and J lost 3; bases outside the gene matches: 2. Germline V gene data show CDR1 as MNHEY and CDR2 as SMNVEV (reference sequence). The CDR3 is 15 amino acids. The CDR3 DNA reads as TGTGCCAGCAGTTTATGGGGGACTAGCGGCTACGAGCAGTACTTC. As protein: CASSLWGTSGYEQYF.

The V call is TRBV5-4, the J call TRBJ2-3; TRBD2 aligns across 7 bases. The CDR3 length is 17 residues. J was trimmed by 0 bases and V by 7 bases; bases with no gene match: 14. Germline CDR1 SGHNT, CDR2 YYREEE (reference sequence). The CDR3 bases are TGTGCCAGCTCTGAAGCCCAGCGGGGCATCAGCACAGATACGCAGTATTTT. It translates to CASSEAQRGISTDTQYF. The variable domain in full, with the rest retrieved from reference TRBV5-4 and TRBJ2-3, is ETGVTQSPTHLIKTRGQQVTLRCSSQSGHNTVSWYQQALGQGPQFIFQYYREEENGRGNFPPRFSGLQFPNYSSELNVNALELDDSALYLCASSEAQRGISTDTQYFGPGTRLTVL.

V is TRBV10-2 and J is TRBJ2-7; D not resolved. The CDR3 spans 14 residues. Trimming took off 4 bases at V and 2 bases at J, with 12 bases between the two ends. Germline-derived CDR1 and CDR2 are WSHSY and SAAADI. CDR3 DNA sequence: TGCGCCAGCAGTGGTGTTCCGAAGCCCTACGAGCAGTACTTC. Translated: CASSGVPKPYEQYF.

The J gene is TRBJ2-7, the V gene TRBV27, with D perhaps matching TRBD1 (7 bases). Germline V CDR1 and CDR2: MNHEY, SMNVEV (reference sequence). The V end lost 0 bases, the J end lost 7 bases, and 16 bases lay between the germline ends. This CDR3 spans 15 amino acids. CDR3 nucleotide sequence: TGTGCCAGCAGTTTATCGGTTGAGGGGGCGGGGGAGCAGTACTTC. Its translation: CASSLSVEGAGEQYF.

The CDR3 DNA reads TGCGCCAGCAGCCAAGATGCAGGGGTATACACTGAAGCTTTCTTT. This translates into CASSQDAGVYTEAFF. The chain has TRBV4-1 and TRBJ1-1, with D possibly TRBD1 on 6 matching bases. Germline CDR1 is MGHRA and CDR2 is YSYEKL. The CDR3 runs to 15 residues. Trimming took 0 bases from V and 3 from J, leaving 11 bases between them.

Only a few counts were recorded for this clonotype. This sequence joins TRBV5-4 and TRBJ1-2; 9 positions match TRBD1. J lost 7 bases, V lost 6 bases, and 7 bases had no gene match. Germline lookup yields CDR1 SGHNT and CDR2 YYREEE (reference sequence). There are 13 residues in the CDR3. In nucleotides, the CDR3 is TGTGCCAGCAAAGGGACAGGGATATTTGGCTACACCTTC. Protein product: CASKGTGIFGYTF.

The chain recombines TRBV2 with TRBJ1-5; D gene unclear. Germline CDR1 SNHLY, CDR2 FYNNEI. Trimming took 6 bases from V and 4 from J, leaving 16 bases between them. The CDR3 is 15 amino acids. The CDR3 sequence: CASRPPFDLNQPQHF. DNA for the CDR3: TGTGCCAGCAGACCACCCTTCGACCTGAATCAGCCCCAGCATTTT.

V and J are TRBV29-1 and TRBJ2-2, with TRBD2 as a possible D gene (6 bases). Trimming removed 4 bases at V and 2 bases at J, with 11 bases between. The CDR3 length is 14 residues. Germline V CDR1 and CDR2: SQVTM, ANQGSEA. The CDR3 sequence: CSVVWGENTGELFF. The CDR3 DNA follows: TGCAGCGTTGTATGGGGGGAAAACACCGGGGAGCTGTTTTTT.

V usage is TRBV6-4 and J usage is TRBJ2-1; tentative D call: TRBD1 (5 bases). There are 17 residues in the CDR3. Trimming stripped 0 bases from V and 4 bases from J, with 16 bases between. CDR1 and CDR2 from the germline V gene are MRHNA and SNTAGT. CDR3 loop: CASSDSPLVSGYNEQFF. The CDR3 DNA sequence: TGTGCCAGCAGTGACTCCCCCTTGGTTTCAGGGTACAATGAGCAGTTCTTC.

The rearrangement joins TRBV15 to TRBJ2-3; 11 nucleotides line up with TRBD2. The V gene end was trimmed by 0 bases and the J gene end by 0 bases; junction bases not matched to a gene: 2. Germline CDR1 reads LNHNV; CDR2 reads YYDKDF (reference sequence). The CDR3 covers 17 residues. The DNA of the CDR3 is TGTGCCACCAGCAGAGATAGCGGGAGGGCCAGCACAGATACGCAGTATTTT. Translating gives CATSRDSGRASTDTQYF.

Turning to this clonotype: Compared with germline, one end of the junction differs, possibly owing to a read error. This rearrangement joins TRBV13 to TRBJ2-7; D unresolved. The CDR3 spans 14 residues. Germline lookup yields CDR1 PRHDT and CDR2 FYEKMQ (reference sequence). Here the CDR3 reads CASSITWTSDEQYF. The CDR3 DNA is TGTGCCAGCAGCATAACATGGACCTCCGACGAGCAGTACTTC.

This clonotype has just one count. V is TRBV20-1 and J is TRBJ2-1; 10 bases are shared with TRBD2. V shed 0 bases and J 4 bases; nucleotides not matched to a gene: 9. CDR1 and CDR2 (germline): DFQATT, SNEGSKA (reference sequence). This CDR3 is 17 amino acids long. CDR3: CSARDPHTSGDYNEQFF. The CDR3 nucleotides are TGCAGTGCTAGAGATCCACACACTAGCGGGGATTACAATGAGCAGTTCTTC.

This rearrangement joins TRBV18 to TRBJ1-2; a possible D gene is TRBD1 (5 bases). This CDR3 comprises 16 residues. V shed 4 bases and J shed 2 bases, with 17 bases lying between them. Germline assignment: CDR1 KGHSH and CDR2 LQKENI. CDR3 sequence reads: CASSRDLRGWNYGYTF. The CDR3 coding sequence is TGTGCCAGCTCACGGGACCTCCGGGGCTGGAACTATGGCTACACCTTC.

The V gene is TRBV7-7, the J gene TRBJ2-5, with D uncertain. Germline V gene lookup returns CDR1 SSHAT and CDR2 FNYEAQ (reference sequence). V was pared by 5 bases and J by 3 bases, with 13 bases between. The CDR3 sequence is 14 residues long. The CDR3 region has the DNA TGTGCCAGCAGCCCCTCTTTGCCCGAAGAGACCCAGTACTTC. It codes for CASSPSLPEETQYF.

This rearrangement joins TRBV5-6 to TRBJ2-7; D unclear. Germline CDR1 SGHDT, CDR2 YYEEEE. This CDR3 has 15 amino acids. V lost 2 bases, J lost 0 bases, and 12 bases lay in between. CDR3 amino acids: CASSFQASFSYEQYF. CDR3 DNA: TGTGCCAGCAGCTTTCAAGCTTCATTCTCCTACGAGCAGTACTTC.

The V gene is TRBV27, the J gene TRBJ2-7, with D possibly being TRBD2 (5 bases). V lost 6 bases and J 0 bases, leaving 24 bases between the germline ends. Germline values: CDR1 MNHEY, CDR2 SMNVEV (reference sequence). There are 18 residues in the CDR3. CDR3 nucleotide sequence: TGTGCCAGCAGCCGACGGACCGGGATCTCATCCTCCTCCTACGAGCAGTACTTC. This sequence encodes CASSRRTGISSSSYEQYF.

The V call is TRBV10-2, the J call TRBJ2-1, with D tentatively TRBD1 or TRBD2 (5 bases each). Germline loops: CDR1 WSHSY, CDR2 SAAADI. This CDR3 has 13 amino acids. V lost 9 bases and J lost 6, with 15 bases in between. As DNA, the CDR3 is TGCGCCAGTGGGGACCTCTACAGCAATGAGCAGTTCTTC. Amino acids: CASGDLYSNEQFF.

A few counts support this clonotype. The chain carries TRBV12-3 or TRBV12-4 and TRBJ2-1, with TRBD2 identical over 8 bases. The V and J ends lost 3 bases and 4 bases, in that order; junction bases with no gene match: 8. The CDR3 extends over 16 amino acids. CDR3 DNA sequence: TGTGCCAGCAGTTTGGCCCTAGCGGGTCATTACAATGAGCAGTTCTTC. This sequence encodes CASSLALAGHYNEQFF.

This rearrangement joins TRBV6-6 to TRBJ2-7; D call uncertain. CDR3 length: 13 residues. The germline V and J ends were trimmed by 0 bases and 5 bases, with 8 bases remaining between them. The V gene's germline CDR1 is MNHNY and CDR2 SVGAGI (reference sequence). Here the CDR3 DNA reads TGTGCCAGCAGTTACTCGGAAGGCAACGAGCAGTACTTC. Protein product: CASSYSEGNEQYF.

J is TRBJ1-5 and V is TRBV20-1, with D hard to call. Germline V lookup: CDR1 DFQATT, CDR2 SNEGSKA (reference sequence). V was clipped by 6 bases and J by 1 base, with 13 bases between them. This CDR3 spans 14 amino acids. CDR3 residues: CSAAAVSSNQPQHF. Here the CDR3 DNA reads TGCAGTGCGGCAGCAGTTTCAAGCAATCAGCCCCAGCATTTT.